These 20 T cell receptor beta chains share one sample of origin, sequenced in a study of shared clonotypes between healthy human individuals. Cells designated naive CD8 were CD45RO-negative and were positively selected for CCR7, with terminally differentiated effector memory CD45RA+ cells excluded. Here immunoSEQ multiplex PCR was the method, and the copy in TCRdb shows in-frame clones only, minus some. The sample yields about 1,800,000 clones, about 95% seen once. The specimen sequenced was naive CD8+ T cells sorted from blood. Receptors originate from a young man in good health.

This chain connects TRBV7-9 to TRBJ2-7; no firm D call. The CDR3 runs to 13 residues. V was clipped by 5 bases and J by 1 base, with 9 bases between them. The V gene's germline CDR1 is SEHNR and CDR2 FQNEAQ (reference sequence). CDR3 protein: CASSSAPSYEQYF. The CDR3 DNA sequence: TGTGCCAGCAGCAGCGCACCATCCTACGAGCAGTACTTC.

The V and J genes are TRBV13 and TRBJ1-2, with 9 bases fitting TRBD1. The CDR3 spans 14 residues. The V segment lost 5 bases and the J segment 4 bases; nucleotides outside the gene matches: 5. Germline V CDR1 and CDR2: PRHDT, FYEKMQ (reference sequence). The CDR3: CASSPGQGSYGYTF. The CDR3 DNA sequence: TGTGCCAGCAGCCCAGGACAGGGGAGCTATGGCTACACCTTC.

This rearrangement joins TRBV6-5 to TRBJ1-6, with D perhaps TRBD1 (6 bases). CDR1 is MNHEY and CDR2 is SVGAGI in the germline V gene. Trimming shortened V by 0 bases and J by 9 bases, and 12 bases separated the two germline ends. The CDR3 extends over 15 amino acids. The CDR3 sequence: CASSYSTRGGSPLHF. CDR3 nucleotide sequence: TGTGCCAGCAGTTACTCGACCAGGGGCGGTTCACCCCTCCACTTT.

The chain is built from TRBV6-5 and TRBJ2-2; D remains ambiguous. CDR3 length equals 14 residues. In germline, CDR1 is MNHEY, CDR2 SVGAGI. Trimming removed 6 bases from V and 0 bases from J, with 8 bases in between. CDR3 region: CASRLGSNTGELFF. The CDR3 DNA is TGTGCCAGCAGACTGGGTTCGAACACCGGGGAGCTGTTTTTT.

The V and J genes are TRBV10-2 and TRBJ2-1, with TRBD1 identical over 10 bases. CDR1 and CDR2 from the germline V gene are WSHSY and SAAADI. The V and J ends lost 7 bases and 8 bases, in that order; junction bases with no gene match: 11. This CDR3 is 15 amino acids long. CDR3 protein: CASTGRGTGDHEQFF. CDR3 coding DNA: TGCGCCAGCACCGGCCGTGGGACAGGGGACCATGAGCAGTTCTTC.

The chain recombines TRBV5-6 with TRBJ1-2; 7 bases match TRBD1. Germline-derived CDR1 and CDR2 are SGHDT and YYEEEE. CDR3 length equals 15 residues. Trimming removed 4 bases from V and 8 bases from J; junction bases left unmatched: 14. The chain's CDR3 is CASSPGTAQPQGYTF. Written as DNA, the CDR3 is TGTGCCAGCAGCCCAGGGACAGCCCAGCCCCAAGGCTACACCTTC.

The genes are TRBV6-5 and TRBJ1-2; D gene unclear. The germline V and J ends were trimmed by 0 bases and 4 bases, with 12 bases remaining between them. The germline CDR1 and CDR2 sequences are MNHEY and SVGAGI. The CDR3 is 15 residues long. CDR3 amino acids: CASSYSAGLAYGYTF. In DNA, the CDR3 is TGTGCCAGCAGTTACTCGGCCGGATTAGCCTATGGCTACACCTTC.

This clone occurred once. This chain uses TRBV9 with TRBJ2-7, with 7 bases identical to TRBD2. V lost 2 bases to trimming and J lost 1 base; unmatched junction nucleotides: 9. The CDR3 sequence is 16 residues long. CDR1 SGDLS and CDR2 YYNGEE come from the germline V gene. CDR3 DNA: TGTGCCAGCAGCGTGGGAGGGGTCTCGGCTTCCTACGAGCAGTACTTC. Translation: CASSVGGVSASYEQYF. The full variable domain, in which reference TRBV9 and TRBJ2-7 provide the parts outside the CDR3, is DSGVTQTPKHLITATGQRVTLRCSPRSGDLSVYWYQQSLDQGLQFLIQYYNGEERAKGNILERFSAQQFPDLHSELNLSSLELGDSALYFCASSVGGVSASYEQYFGPGTRLTVT.

This clone was detected only a few times. This rearrangement joins TRBV10-2 to TRBJ2-7; 8 bases fit TRBD1. This CDR3 has 13 residues. V lost 6 bases, J lost 3 bases, and 4 bases stayed unmatched. Germline CDR1 WSHSY, CDR2 SAAADI. CDR3 DNA sequence: TGCGCCAGCAGGGACAGGGAACTCTACGAGCAGTACTTC. Amino acid sequence: CASRDRELYEQYF.

The V and J genes are TRBV19 and TRBJ1-2; D uncertain. Germline V gene lookup returns CDR1 LNHDA and CDR2 SQIVND (reference sequence). This CDR3 comprises 15 residues. The V gene lost 4 bases and the J gene lost 5 bases, with 17 bases spanning the gap. CDR3 sequence reads: CASSTLVEGEYGYTF. As DNA, the CDR3 is TGTGCCAGTAGTACACTCGTGGAGGGCGAGTATGGCTACACCTTC.

Worth noting for this clone: Other DNA sequences in the sample encode the same CDR3. This chain uses TRBV5-6 with TRBJ2-7; perhaps D is TRBD1 or TRBD2 (5 bases each). Germline V gene sequence: CDR1 SGHDT, CDR2 YYEEEE. The CDR3 consists of 13 residues. V was pared by 2 bases and J by 6 bases, with 12 bases between. CDR3 in amino acids: CASSFGTVGEQYF. The CDR3 DNA is TGTGCCAGCAGCTTCGGGACGGTGGGCGAGCAGTACTTC.

The J gene is TRBJ2-2, the V gene TRBV6-6, with D unresolved. CDR3 size: 13 residues. The germline CDR1 and CDR2 sequences are MNHNY and SVGAGI (reference sequence). Between the trimmed V and J ends, which lost 0 bases and 8 bases, there was a span of 7 bases. CDR3 protein: CASSYSSLGELFF. CDR3 in DNA: TGTGCCAGCAGTTACTCGTCTTTGGGGGAGCTGTTTTTT.

This clone occurred a few times. This chain connects TRBV30 to TRBJ1-1; no reliable D call. The CDR3 length is 12 residues. Trimming removed 8 bases from V and 1 base from J, with 11 bases in between. The germline V gene encodes CDR1 GTSNPN and CDR2 SVGIG (reference sequence). CDR3 region: CAIDTGNTEAFF. The CDR3 region has the DNA TGTGCCATAGACACCGGGAACACTGAAGCTTTCTTT.

The J gene is TRBJ2-1, the V gene TRBV7-9; unclear D gene. Trimming took off 3 bases at V and 11 bases at J, with 8 bases between the two ends. From germline, CDR1 is SEHNR and CDR2 FQNEAQ (reference sequence). The CDR3 runs 11 residues. The CDR3, as DNA: TGTGCCAGCAGCTTTTCATCGCAGCAGTTCTTC. Translating gives CASSFSSQQFF. Drawing the rest from reference TRBV7-9 and TRBJ2-1, the complete variable domain is DTGVSQNPRHKITKRGQNVTFRCDPISEHNRLYWYRQTLGQGPEFLTYFQNEAQLEKSRLLSDRFSAERPKGSFSTLEIQRTEQGDSAMYLCASSFSSQQFFGPGTRLTVL.

The V gene is TRBV5-1, the J gene TRBJ2-1; tentative D call: TRBD2 (5 bases). The CDR3 covers 15 residues. The ends were cut back, 0 bases at V and 5 bases at J, with 12 bases in the middle. CDR1 is SGHRS and CDR2 is YFSETQ in the germline V gene. Written as DNA, the CDR3 is TGCGCCAGCAGCTTGGGTTTTGGGAGTAACAATGAGCAGTTCTTC. Translation gives CASSLGFGSNNEQFF.

The chain links TRBV6-1 to TRBJ1-1; no clear D. CDR1 MNHNS and CDR2 SASEGT come from the germline V gene. The CDR3 is 10 amino acids. Trimming shortened V by 7 bases and J by 11 bases, and 11 bases separated the two germline ends. CDR3 coding DNA: TGTGCCAGCAATATCGGAAAGGCTTTCTTT. It specifies CASNIGKAFF.

The genes are TRBV11-2 and TRBJ2-7, with 9 positions matching TRBD1. CDR1 is SGHAT, CDR2 FQNNGV, per germline. J lost 4 bases, V lost 3 bases, and 4 bases had no gene match. This CDR3 has 14 residues. CDR3 region: CASSFGTGMYEQYF. The CDR3, as DNA: TGTGCCAGCAGCTTCGGGACAGGGATGTACGAGCAGTACTTC.

The chain uses TRBV6-5 and TRBJ2-7; 8 nucleotides align to TRBD2. Germline CDR1 is MNHEY and CDR2 is SVGAGI. The CDR3 loop spans 14 amino acids. The ends lost 5 bases at V and 5 bases at J; junction bases unmatched: 8. CDR3 region: CASSPWTSPDEQYF. DNA of the CDR3: TGTGCCAGCAGTCCCTGGACTAGCCCGGACGAGCAGTACTTC.

The rearrangement links TRBV27 to TRBJ2-7; TRBD2 matches at 10 bases. CDR3 size: 14 residues. With V trimmed by 6 bases and J by 6 bases, 8 bases remained unmatched. Germline V gene lookup returns CDR1 MNHEY and CDR2 SMNVEV (reference sequence). Here the CDR3 DNA reads TGTGCCAGCAGCACTCTAGCGGGAGTTCGCGAGCAGTACTTC. Protein sequence: CASSTLAGVREQYF.

The V call is TRBV5-1, the J call TRBJ2-5, with 8 bases that match TRBD2. The CDR3 has 15 residues. CDR1 SGHRS and CDR2 YFSETQ come from the germline V gene. J was trimmed by 2 bases and V by 1 base; bases with no gene match: 4. DNA of the CDR3: TGCGCCAGCAGCTTGTTGAGCGGGGGACAAGAGACCCAGTACTTC. This translates into CASSLLSGGQETQYF.